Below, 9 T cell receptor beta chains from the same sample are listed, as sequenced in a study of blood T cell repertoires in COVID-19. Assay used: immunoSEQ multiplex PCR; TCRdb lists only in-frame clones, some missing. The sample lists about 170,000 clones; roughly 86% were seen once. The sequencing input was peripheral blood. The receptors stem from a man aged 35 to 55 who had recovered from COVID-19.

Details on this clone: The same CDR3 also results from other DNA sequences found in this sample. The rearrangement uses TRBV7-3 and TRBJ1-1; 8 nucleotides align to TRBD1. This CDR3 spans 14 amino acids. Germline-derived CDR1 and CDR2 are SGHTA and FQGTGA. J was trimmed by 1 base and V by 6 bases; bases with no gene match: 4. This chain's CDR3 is CASSLGQANTEAFF. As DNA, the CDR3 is TGTGCCAGCAGTTTGGGACAGGCGAACACTGAAGCTTTCTTT.

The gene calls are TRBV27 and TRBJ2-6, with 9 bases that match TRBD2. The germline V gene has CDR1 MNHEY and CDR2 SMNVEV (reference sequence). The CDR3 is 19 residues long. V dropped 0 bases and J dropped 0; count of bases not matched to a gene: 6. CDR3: CASSLSVAGVSSGANVLTF. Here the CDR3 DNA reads TGTGCCAGCAGTTTATCGGTAGCGGGGGTTAGCTCTGGGGCCAACGTCCTGACTTTC.

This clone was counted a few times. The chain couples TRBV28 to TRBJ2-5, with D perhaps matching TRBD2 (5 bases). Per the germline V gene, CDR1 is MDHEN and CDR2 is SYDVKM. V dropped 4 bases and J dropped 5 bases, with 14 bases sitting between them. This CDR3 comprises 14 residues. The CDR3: CASSSGSSGETQYF. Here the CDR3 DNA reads TGTGCCAGCAGTTCCGGGTCCTCGGGGGAGACCCAGTACTTC. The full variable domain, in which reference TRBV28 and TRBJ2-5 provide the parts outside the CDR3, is DVKVTQSSRYLVKRTGEKVFLECVQDMDHENMFWYRQDPGLGLRLIYFSYDVKMKEKGDIPEGYSVSREKKERFSLILESASTNQTSMYLCASSSGSSGETQYFGPGTRLLVL.

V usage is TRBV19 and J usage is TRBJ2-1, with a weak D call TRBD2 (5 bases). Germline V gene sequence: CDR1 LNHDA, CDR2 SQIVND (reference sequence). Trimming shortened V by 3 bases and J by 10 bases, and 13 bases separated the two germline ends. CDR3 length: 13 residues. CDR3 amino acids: CASSIYPGNEQFF. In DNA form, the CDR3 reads TGTGCCAGTAGTATTTATCCGGGGAACGAGCAGTTCTTC.

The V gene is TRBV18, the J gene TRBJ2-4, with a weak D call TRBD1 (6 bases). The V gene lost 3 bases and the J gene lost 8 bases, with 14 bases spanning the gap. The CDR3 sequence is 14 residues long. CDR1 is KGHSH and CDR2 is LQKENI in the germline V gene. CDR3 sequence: CASSPLLQGDIQYF. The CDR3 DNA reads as TGTGCCAGCTCACCCCTCTTACAGGGAGACATTCAGTACTTC.

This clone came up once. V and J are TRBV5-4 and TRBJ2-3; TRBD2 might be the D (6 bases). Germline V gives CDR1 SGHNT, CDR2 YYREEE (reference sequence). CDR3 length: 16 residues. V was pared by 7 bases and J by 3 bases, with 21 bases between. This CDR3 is CASSKGRSPGTDTQYF. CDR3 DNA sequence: TGTGCCAGCTCTAAGGGGAGGAGCCCTGGGACAGATACGCAGTATTTT. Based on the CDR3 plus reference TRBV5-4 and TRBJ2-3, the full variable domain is ETGVTQSPTHLIKTRGQQVTLRCSSQSGHNTVSWYQQALGQGPQFIFQYYREEENGRGNFPPRFSGLQFPNYSSELNVNALELDDSALYLCASSKGRSPGTDTQYFGPGTRLTVL.

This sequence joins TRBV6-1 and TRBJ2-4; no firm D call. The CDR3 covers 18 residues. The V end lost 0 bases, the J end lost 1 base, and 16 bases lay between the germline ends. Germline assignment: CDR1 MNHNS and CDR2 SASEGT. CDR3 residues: CASSEAQVPGLAKNIQYF. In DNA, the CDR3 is TGTGCCAGCAGTGAAGCGCAGGTGCCAGGCCTCGCCAAAAACATTCAGTACTTC.

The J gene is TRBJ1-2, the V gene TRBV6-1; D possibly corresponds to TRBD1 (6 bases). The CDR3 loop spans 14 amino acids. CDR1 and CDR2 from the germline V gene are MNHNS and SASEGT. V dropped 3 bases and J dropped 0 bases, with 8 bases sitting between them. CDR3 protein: CASSEGAANYGYTF. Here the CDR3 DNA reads TGTGCCAGCAGTGAGGGGGCGGCTAACTATGGCTACACCTTC.

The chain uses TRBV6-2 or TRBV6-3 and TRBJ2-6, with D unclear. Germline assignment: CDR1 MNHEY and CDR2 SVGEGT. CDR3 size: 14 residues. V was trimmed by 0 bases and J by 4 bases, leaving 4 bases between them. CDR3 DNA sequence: TGTGCCAGCAGTTACTCGGGCGGGGCCAACGTCCTGACTTTC. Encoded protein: CASSYSGGANVLTF.